Reported below is one T cell receptor beta chain. Its antigen is currently unknown. Relying on iRepertoire HTBI primers and Arm-PCR of CDR3 regions, the team built TCR beta libraries. Via MiXCR, TCRdb re-called the multiplex PCR reads, giving one row per CDR3 protein. The sample lists more than 450,000 distinct CDR3 sequences, 9.5% to 15% occurring once. The record originates from a study of regulatory T cells in long-lasting Graves disease. CDR1 LNHDA and CDR2 SQIVND come from the germline V gene (reference sequence). The V and J ends lost 7 bases and 4 bases, in that order; junction bases with no gene match: 12. The CDR3 spans 15 residues. Findings of the study overall: Peripheral blood alone, not thyroid tissue, underwent study.

Time point here: newly diagnosed GD, antithyroid drugs for less than 3 months. The TCR library was prepared using RNA isolated from PBMCs. These same records also appear under a second study, on T cells in Graves' hyperthyroidism and ophthalmopathy. From that paper: Criteria for exclusion of patients were uncontrolled infection, other autoimmune disease, pregnancy or lactation. A model of 13 V-J pairs discriminated ophthalmopathy from stable hyperthyroidism.

The source was peripheral blood mononuclear cells (PBMCs), collected at new diagnosis, from a patient treated with antithyroid drugs. This TCR was sampled from a woman in her twenties or thirties with Graves disease. V and J are TRBV19 and TRBJ1-2; 7 positions match TRBD1. The CDR3 spells CASNPLRDSTYGYTF. The CDR3 nucleotides are TGTGCCAGTAATCCACTCCGGGACAGTACCTATGGCTACACCTTC.